Reported below is one T cell receptor (beta chain). Its antigen is still unknown. No qualities accompany the bases; no much larger clone lies one base away. The sample belongs to a study of T cell responses to AZD1222 COVID-19 vaccine (TCRdb year 2021). For the wider study: Because spike-specific TCR depth and breadth did not differ between the two schedules, AZD1222 recipients who got a second dose at roughly 4 weeks were pooled with those who got a second dose at roughly 12 weeks. Trial participants were enrolled by age into 18-55, 56-69 and 70-plus year subgroups, with approximately 150, 30 and 60 TCR-sequenced participants respectively. TCR sequencing was performed for more than 230 trial participants, of whom around 210 were given two doses of AZD1222 and about 25 were given two doses of MenACWY control vaccine. Points the paper makes about the study in general: After two AZD1222 doses, both the breadth and the depth of spike-specific TCRs were significantly higher than at day 0 and than in MenACWY recipients. Only five to seven AZD1222 recipients were SARS-CoV-2 seropositive at baseline, limiting conclusions about previously exposed vaccinees. Vaccine-associated CD4 TCRs spanned the whole spike protein, with dominant responses in regions 160-218 and 743-854. Because no day 14 peak-response samples were available, repertoires were characterized only after the peak T cell response. The 56-69-year group was small, and its depth increase did not reach significance, likely because of low power. Participants were mostly white British, with more females than males. The authors suggested clonal diversity may have been underestimated. Reportedly, almost half of the unique spike-specific TCRs recognized epitopes lying outside the regions that are mutated in the B.1.351 and B.1.1.7 variants.

The CDR3 holds 14 amino acids from the cysteine to the phenylalanine. This entry keeps only the CDR3 DNA: 42 bases, framed from base 1. CDR1 SGHRS and CDR2 YFSETQ were looked up in the germline V gene. Trimmed from V: 7 bases; trimmed from J: 0 bases; junction bases lacking a gene match: 4. The CDR3 regions of human TCRbeta chains were analyzed by immunosequencing. The original pipeline was this. TCRs in the repertoires were compared against a reference library of SARS-CoV-2-specific TCRs that had been generated with the MIRA antigen-specificity platform. Breadth was defined as the fraction of unique TCRs that were SARS-CoV-2-associated, and depth was defined as the fraction of total T cells that were SARS-CoV-2-associated. Using the MIRA data, every spike-specific TCR was mapped to the spike region that the TCR reacted to and assigned to either a CD4 or a CD8 class. Log10-transformed breadth and depth values were compared by one-way ANOVA with Sidak's multiple comparisons tests. This is the immuneACCESS table as TCRdb keeps it, with only in-frame sequences that have V and J called. A part of the clones is gone; compared with another copy, unresolved V genes explain less than half, and the rest is unexplained. V and J calls and clone size follow that table, whereas D and trimming were derived from the DNA. Across this sample there are about 130,000 clones, with over 75% seen only once. Jointly, the top ten make up under 11% of the sample.

The sample's time point label, decoded: baseline before first vaccination. Vaccinee samples were obtained from the UK trials COV001 and COV002, which included a single-blind randomized controlled phase 2/3 trial of AZD1222 (ChAdOx1 nCoV-19) in healthy adults. For TCRbeta chain sequencing, PBMC samples were collected from trial participants at day 0 and at day 28 after the second dose. The source is an adult in good health. This sequence uses TRBV5-1 and TRBJ1-5; TRBD1 lines up with 7 middle nucleotides. The starting material was peripheral blood, obtained on day 0 of AZD1222 vaccination. The nucleotide sequence reads TGCGCCAGCTCACAGGGGAATAGCAATCAGCCCCAGCATTTT. Its protein reads: CASSQGNSNQPQHF.